The text below deals with one TCR beta chain. This sample is drawn from a study of T cell responses to AZD1222 COVID-19 vaccine. The CDR3 runs 13 residues. Germline V CDR1 and CDR2: SGHRS, YFSETQ. Trimming shortened V by 0 bases and J by 7 bases, and 10 bases separated the two germline ends. Sequencing used immunoSEQ multiplex PCR; TCRdb keeps in-frame clones, though not all of them. This sample has about 95,000 clones; roughly nine tenths occur once, and the top ten carry approximately 3.7%. The source was peripheral blood, collected on day 0 of AZD1222 vaccination. The TCR originated in an adult in good health. The V and J genes are TRBV5-1 and TRBJ1-2; D unclear. The CDR3 is CASSLGTGVGYTF. In DNA, the CDR3 is TGCGCCAGCAGCTTGGGGACCGGGGTTGGCTACACCTTC.